A selection of T cell receptor beta chains follows, all from one sample in a study of CD8 T cells in ankylosing spondylitis. One entry per CDR3 protein results from TCRdb running MiXCR on the 5' RACE reads. The table records 220,000 or so distinct CDR3 sequences, 10% to 13% of them present only once. Material: blood, either unsorted or a sorted T cell fraction (not recorded which). The receptor set was obtained from a male donor with ankylosing spondylitis or in good health (not recorded which). CDR3s include the opening cysteine and the closing phenylalanine or tryptophan. The D gene is left open where the match is weak. Rows give clone size only sometimes, using once, few, many, or a class for an expanded clone.

v_gene	abundance	len	j_gene	d_gene	CDR3aa	CDR3nt
TRBV7-8	many	14	TRBJ1-6	NA	CASSREKGTSPLHF	TGTGCCAGCAGCCGGGAGAAGGGGACTTCACCCCTCCACTTT
TRBV10-3	few	14	TRBJ1-5	TRBD1	CAISESNTGEPQHF	TGTGCCATCAGTGAGTCCAACACAGGGGAGCCCCAGCATTTT
TRBV7-2	NA	15	TRBJ2-3	NA	CASSLRGVNTDTQYF	TGTGCCAGCAGCTTACGCGGGGTGAACACAGATACGCAGTATTTT
TRBV20-1	many	13	TRBJ2-5	NA	CSAYNRAAGTQYF	TGCAGTGCGTATAACAGGGCCGCTGGGACCCAGTACTTC
TRBV5-1	NA	14	TRBJ2-5	NA	CASSSNSAQETQYF	TGCGCCAGCAGCTCGAACAGCGCCCAAGAGACCCAGTACTTC
TRBV20-1	many	12	TRBJ2-3	NA	CSATRPPDTQYF	TGCAGTGCTACACGCCCCCCAGATACGCAGTATTTT
TRBV5-1	many	15	TRBJ1-4	NA	CASSTTGTTNEKLFF	TGCGCCAGCAGCACCACAGGGACAACTAATGAAAAACTGTTTTTT
TRBV12-3/TRBV12-4	few	15	TRBJ1-3	NA	CASSLDRASGNTIYF	TGTGCCAGCAGTTTAGACAGGGCTTCCGGAAACACCATATATTTT
TRBV27	many	12	TRBJ2-4	NA	CATFGAKNIQYF	TGTGCCACCTTCGGAGCCAAAAACATTCAGTACTTC
TRBV5-1	many	14	TRBJ2-3	NA	CASSSNPVTDTQYF	TGCGCCAGCAGCTCAAACCCAGTGACAGATACGCAGTATTTT
TRBV20-1	many	15	TRBJ1-1	NA	CSARGLAERNTEAFF	TGCAGTGCTAGAGGTCTCGCCGAACGGAACACTGAAGCTTTCTTT
TRBV7-2	few	15	TRBJ2-7	NA	CASSPSGSESYEQYF	TGTGCCAGCAGCCCCAGTGGGTCGGAATCCTACGAGCAGTACTTC
TRBV12-3/TRBV12-4	many	14	TRBJ1-2	TRBD1	CASSLGQGGYGYTF	TGTGCCAGCAGTTTGGGACAGGGCGGCTATGGCTACACCTTC
TRBV5-1	many	15	TRBJ1-5	TRBD1	CASSLEGQGEQPQHF	TGCGCCAGCAGCTTGGAGGGACAGGGAGAACAGCCCCAGCATTTT
TRBV7-8	many	15	TRBJ1-4	TRBD1	CASSLMGQGNEKLFF	TGTGCCAGCAGCTTAATGGGACAGGGGAATGAAAAACTGTTTTTT
TRBV12-3/TRBV12-4	few	14	TRBJ1-5	NA	CASSYRGSGQPQHF	TGTGCCAGCAGTTATCGGGGAAGCGGCCAGCCCCAGCATTTT
TRBV24-1	few	15	TRBJ2-7	NA	CATSETTAPPYEQYF	TGTGCCACCAGTGAAACAACAGCTCCCCCTTACGAGCAGTACTTC
TRBV20-1	NA	14	TRBJ2-2	NA	CSATGGWLTGELFF	TGCAGTGCTACAGGGGGGTGGCTTACCGGGGAGCTGTTTTTT
TRBV7-9	many	13	TRBJ2-1	NA	CASSLVTRAEQFF	TGTGCCAGCAGCTTAGTCACCAGGGCTGAGCAGTTCTTC
TRBV3-1	many	13	TRBJ1-5	NA	CASSQQGAQPQHF	TGTGCCAGCAGCCAACAGGGCGCTCAGCCCCAGCATTTT
TRBV25-1	NA	16	TRBJ2-7	NA	CASSESWGGPFYEQYF	TGTGCCAGCAGTGAATCATGGGGGGGCCCCTTCTACGAGCAGTACTTC
TRBV27	many	15	TRBJ1-5	TRBD1	CASSPRTGQRQPQHF	TGTGCCAGCAGCCCCCGGACAGGGCAGCGTCAGCCCCAGCATTTT
TRBV20-1	many	13	TRBJ2-3	NA	CSKGHPSTDTQYF	TGCAGTAAAGGACACCCTAGCACAGATACGCAGTATTTT
TRBV7-2	NA	13	TRBJ1-2	NA	CASSGTGRDGYTF	TGTGCCAGCAGCGGTACGGGACGCGATGGCTACACCTTC
TRBV7-3	NA	14	TRBJ2-1	NA	CASSLAPQTNEQFF	TGTGCCAGCAGCTTAGCCCCACAGACCAATGAGCAGTTCTTC
TRBV11-1	few	19	TRBJ1-1	TRBD1	CASSPGRGGAEWMNTEAFF	TGTGCCAGCAGCCCAGGGAGAGGGGGCGCCGAATGGATGAACACTGAAGCTTTCTTT
TRBV4-2	NA	15	TRBJ2-3	NA	CASSQAFGSTDTQYF	TGTGCCAGCAGCCAAGCATTTGGGAGCACAGATACGCAGTATTTT
TRBV20-1	many	12	TRBJ2-5	NA	CSASKRGETQYF	TGCAGTGCTTCCAAGCGCGGCGAGACCCAGTACTTC
TRBV20-1	many	16	TRBJ2-2	NA	CSARTAGVFNTGELFF	TGCAGTGCTAGAACGGCAGGAGTTTTTAACACCGGGGAGCTGTTTTTT
TRBV11-2	many	12	TRBJ1-4	NA	CASSLSGEKLFF	TGTGCCAGCAGCCTCAGCGGCGAAAAACTGTTTTTT
TRBV7-3	many	14	TRBJ2-7	TRBD1	CASSLTTTGGEQYF	TGTGCCAGCAGCTTAACCACAACAGGGGGTGAGCAGTACTTC
TRBV27	NA	15	TRBJ2-6	NA	CASSSLGAGANVLTF	TGTGCCAGCAGTTCCTTAGGAGCTGGGGCCAACGTCCTGACTTTC
TRBV6-1	many	15	TRBJ1-2	TRBD1	CASREYPGQAYGYTF	TGTGCCAGCAGGGAGTATCCGGGACAGGCCTATGGCTACACCTTC
TRBV6-5	NA	14	TRBJ2-5	TRBD2	CASSYSGGWETQYF	TGTGCCAGCAGTTACTCGGGGGGGTGGGAGACCCAGTACTTC
TRBV29-1	few	14	TRBJ2-1	TRBD1	CSVTSGGADNEQFF	TGCAGCGTCACCTCAGGGGGCGCGGACAATGAGCAGTTCTTC
TRBV12-3/TRBV12-4	many	13	TRBJ2-1	NA	CASRPGHREEQFF	TGTGCCAGCAGACCGGGACATCGGGAGGAGCAGTTCTTC
TRBV12-3/TRBV12-4	many	15	TRBJ2-2	NA	CASSLRDGGAGELFF	TGTGCCAGCAGTTTACGTGACGGGGGTGCCGGGGAGCTGTTTTTT
TRBV20-1	many	17	TRBJ2-4	TRBD1	CSAKQAQGMGAKNIQYF	TGCAGTGCCAAACAGGCACAGGGGATGGGCGCCAAAAACATTCAGTACTTC
TRBV6-2/TRBV6-3	many	16	TRBJ2-7	NA	CASSSLQEASSYEQYF	TGTGCCAGCAGCTCCCTCCAGGAGGCCAGCTCCTACGAGCAGTACTTC